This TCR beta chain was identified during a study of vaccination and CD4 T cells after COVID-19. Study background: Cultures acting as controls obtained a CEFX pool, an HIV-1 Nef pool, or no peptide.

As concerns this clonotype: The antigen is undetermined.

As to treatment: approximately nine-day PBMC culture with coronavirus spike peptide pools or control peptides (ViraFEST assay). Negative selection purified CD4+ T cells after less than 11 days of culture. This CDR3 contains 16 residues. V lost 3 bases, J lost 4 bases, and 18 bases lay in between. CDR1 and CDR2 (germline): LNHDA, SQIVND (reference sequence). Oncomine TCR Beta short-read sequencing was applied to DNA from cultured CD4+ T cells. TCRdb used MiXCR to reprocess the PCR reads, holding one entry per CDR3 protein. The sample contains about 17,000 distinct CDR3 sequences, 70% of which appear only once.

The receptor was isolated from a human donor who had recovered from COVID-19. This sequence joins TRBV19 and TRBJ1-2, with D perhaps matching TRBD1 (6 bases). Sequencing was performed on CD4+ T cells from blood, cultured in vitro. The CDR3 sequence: CASSMTGGGRGYGYTF. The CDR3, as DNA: TGTGCCAGTAGTATGACTGGCGGGGGGCGCGGCTATGGCTACACCTTC.